The next 8 T cell receptor beta chains were all read from a single sample in a study of identifying expanded T cells in peripheral blood. Profiling relied on immunoSEQ multiplex PCR, and the TCRdb table lists in-frame clones only, not all of them. Among about 100,000 clones listed, 80% to 90% were seen once. The specimen was blood. The source of these receptors is a person between 18 and 75 years old in good health.

The chain combines TRBV30 with TRBJ2-7; D ambiguous. Trimming pared 2 bases from V and 2 bases from J, leaving 10 bases between. This CDR3 spans 13 amino acids. The germline V gene encodes CDR1 GTSNPN and CDR2 SVGIG (reference sequence). The CDR3 loop reads CAWSLQLTYEQYF. The DNA for the CDR3 is TGTGCCTGGAGTTTGCAGCTGACCTACGAGCAGTACTTC.

This chain joins TRBV6-5 and TRBJ1-1; possible D gene TRBD1, 5 bases. Deletions cut 8 bases from V and 8 bases from J, with 12 bases between. The CDR3 is made up of 11 amino acids. Per the germline V gene, CDR1 is MNHEY and CDR2 is SVGAGI. DNA of the CDR3: TGTGCCAGCGGCAGGAACAGGGAAGCTTTCTTT. Translating gives CASGRNREAFF.

V and J are TRBV4-2 and TRBJ2-2, with D perhaps TRBD1 (5 bases). Germline CDR1 reads LGHNA; CDR2 reads YNFKEQ. The CDR3 loop spans 17 amino acids. V was clipped by 0 bases and J by 2 bases, with 13 bases between them. Here the CDR3 reads CASSQEQVSDNTGELFF. The DNA of the CDR3 is TGTGCCAGCAGCCAAGAACAGGTCTCTGATAACACCGGGGAGCTGTTTTTT.

The V call is TRBV2, the J call TRBJ1-3; D is undetermined. The V gene lost 3 bases and the J gene lost 4 bases, with 10 bases spanning the gap. This CDR3 contains 14 residues. Germline V gene lookup returns CDR1 SNHLY and CDR2 FYNNEI. The CDR3 nucleotides read TGTGCCAGCAGTGAGGTCCCCTCCGGAAACACCATATATTTT. Its translation: CASSEVPSGNTIYF.

The CDR3 DNA reads as TGTGCCAGTAGTCCAGGGACAGGGCACTACGAGCAGTACTTC. Its protein is CASSPGTGHYEQYF. The V call is TRBV19, the J call TRBJ2-7; 9 bases fit TRBD1. This CDR3 spans 14 amino acids. After removal of 5 bases from V and 3 bases from J, the junction contained 5 bases not matched to a gene. Per the germline V gene, CDR1 is LNHDA and CDR2 is SQIVND (reference sequence).

V gene TRBV5-1 combines with J gene TRBJ2-1, with TRBD1 as a possible D gene (6 bases). The germline V gene has CDR1 SGHRS and CDR2 YFSETQ. Trimming removed 0 bases at V and 4 bases at J, with 8 bases between. The CDR3 runs 14 residues. The chain's CDR3 is CASSLEGVYNEQFF. In DNA form, the CDR3 reads TGCGCCAGCAGCTTGGAGGGGGTTTACAATGAGCAGTTCTTC.

The rearrangement joins TRBV7-2 to TRBJ1-1; no definite D call. Germline values: CDR1 SGHTA, CDR2 FQGNSA. This CDR3 has 17 residues. Trimming shortened V by 4 bases and J by 9 bases, and 27 bases separated the two germline ends. CDR3 sequence: CASSWSGRLLQVTKAFF. DNA of the CDR3: TGTGCCAGCAGCTGGTCCGGGCGACTCTTGCAGGTAACGAAAGCTTTCTTT.

The genes are TRBV15 and TRBJ2-2; TRBD2 aligns across 10 bases. Losses at the gene ends were 8 bases for V and 4 bases for J; bases not matched to a gene: 4. The CDR3 has 14 residues. Looked up from germline, CDR1 is LNHNV and CDR2 is YYDKDF (reference sequence). This CDR3 reads CATASGGATGELFF. Written as DNA, the CDR3 is TGTGCCACCGCGAGCGGGGGGGCCACCGGGGAGCTGTTTTTT.